This TCR beta chain derives from a study of T-cell memory formation after mild COVID-19. TCRdb itself ran the 5' RACE reads through MiXCR, one entry per CDR3 protein. The data hold under 450,000 distinct CDR3 sequences, with around 14% observed a single time. As to this clonotype: Antigen: not known.

General study results and limits: A balance of CD4 and CD8 characterized clones contracting day 15 to 85, whereas later expanders leaned CD4+. Contracting CD4+ clones sat mainly in CM and EM; CD8+ in EMRA. There were some responding clones in pre-infection memory, which suggested that cross-reactive memory had joined.

The V end lost 4 bases, the J end lost 3 bases, and 13 bases lay between the germline ends. CDR3 length: 14 amino acids. Germline values: CDR1 SGHDT, CDR2 YYEEEE. The TCR comes from a man aged 18 to 29 who had mild COVID-19 (a few samples of this study predate the infection). Cell type and time point are not known. The rearrangement joins TRBV5-6 to TRBJ1-1; possible D gene TRBD1, 5 bases. Specimen: PBMCs or a T cell subset sorted from them (not recorded which). CDR3 sequence (DNA): TGTGCCAGCAGCACCTCCGACAGTGACACTGAAGCTTTCTTT. Translated, it gives CASSTSDSDTEAFF.